This note documents a single TCR beta chain sequence. Its antigen is not known. The sample originates from a study of vaccination effects on CD4 cells after COVID-19. CDR1 is MNHEY, CDR2 SVGAGI, per germline. Trimming cost V 5 bases and J 4 bases; bases outside gene matches: 5. The CDR3 contains 14 residues. General study findings and limits: Clones that were induced by infection or by vaccine showed marked contraction late after vaccination. Researchers reported few convalescent patients and no early post-infection timepoints in the study.

Sequencing in the ViraFEST assay came after antigen-specific CD4+ T cells had been expanded with viral peptide pools, which were used to stimulate PBMC. Following 10 days of culture, CD4+ T cells were isolated. Of the BNT162b2 and mRNA-1273 vaccines, participants received two doses of one or the other. Vaccine recipients, nucleocapsid antibody negative, had no prior SARS-CoV-2 infection. Every well housed about 1.8 million PBMC, which grew in culture alongside about 11 IU/ml IL-2 and 10 ug/ml peptides. Clones were sequenced by immunoSEQ multiplex PCR, and TCRdb holds only the in-frame ones, with some missing. The profile shows about 27,000 clones, 83% of them singletons.

The material sequenced was CD4+ T cells from PBMCs cultured with HCoV-NL63 spike peptides, taken after COVID-19 vaccination. This clonotype originated in a human donor who received a COVID-19 vaccine. Some clones in this sample may be carry-over from other donors' samples. The chain recombines TRBV6-5 with TRBJ1-3; 7 nucleotides align to TRBD1. CDR3 in DNA: TGTGCCAGCAGTAGGGGGGACAGCGGAAACACCATATATTTT. This encodes CASSRGDSGNTIYF.